This T cell receptor (beta chain) was obtained from a study of shared clonotypes between healthy human individuals (dated by TCRdb to the early 2020s). Describing the broader study: The cohort included three men and two women between 18 and 49 years of age. To increase sequencing depth and limit assay-specific biases, different laboratories used diverse techniques to prepare libraries and sequence TCR repertoires. Blood TCR repertoires of several healthy adults were deeply sequenced to estimate repertoire size and the extent of clonotype sharing between individuals. Leukapheresis yielded between about 0.94 and 9 billion PBMCs per donor. For each donor, CD4 naive and CD4 memory were each run on three plates, CD8 naive on two plates, and CD8 memory on one plate.

Using the deep immunoSEQ assay, multiplex PCR amplified TCR CDR3 regions from genomic DNA. For each cell subset, the extracted genomic DNA was distributed evenly across all wells of several immunoSEQ 96-well plates, and each plate served as one replicate. For sorted subsets, 150 to 250 ng genomic DNA, equal to some 28,000 T cell genomes, was loaded into each replicate PCR. The purified libraries were quantified using a Qubit 3.0 fluorometer, sized with a Bioanalyzer 2100, and then quantified again using the KAPA Library Quantification kit. A separate single-read 150-cycle Illumina NextSeq 550 flow cell was used to sequence each immunoSEQ 96-well plate. The original methods were these. The immunoSEQ output contained only junctional sequences without quality scores, so filtering could not match that applied to full-length reads. To assign V/J genes and CDR3, sequences were annotated against IMGT germline references using PyIR, a Python wrapper for IgBLAST v1.9. Reads were filtered out if the reads had weak V/J assignments (E-value above 1e-6), no CDR3, stop codons, out-of-frame junctions, or ambiguous translated residues. V3J clonotypes were defined as sequences sharing an identical inferred V gene, J gene, and CDR3 amino acid sequence. Percentage overlap between repertoires was computed as shared unique clonotypes divided by the size of the smaller repertoire. Richness of each repertoire was evaluated using RTK rarefaction, the Chao1 estimator, and Recon v2.1 estimates of unobserved clonotypes. OLGA was used to compute generation probabilities for all TCRbeta clonotypes that the gDNA method yielded from a handful of donors. TCRdb re-hosts the immuneACCESS table, in-frame sequences only. Its copies lack some clones; in the studies checked, an unresolved V gene accounts for under half of them, and the cause for the rest is not known. The V and J calls and clone size come from that table; D and trimming were worked out from the DNA. Across this sample there are about 110,000 clones, with 68% seen only once. The top ten clonotypes cover over 20% of the sample.

Results the study describes overall, beyond this receptor: Sampling was restricted to blood, and TCR repertoires in tissue are likely to differ from TCR repertoires in blood. Naive subsets generally had larger estimated clonotype richness than memory subsets did. When a few donors were compared, the shared fraction of clonotypes was about 5% for naive CD4, around 4% for naive CD8, roughly 2.5% for memory CD4, and about 0.36% for memory CD8. Pairwise subsampling led to the expectation that sequencing depth would affect the degree of clonotype sharing among donors. Even with the large sequencing depth, rarefaction of the sorted-subset datasets indicated that sequencing was incomplete. Because the study included only a small number of donors, the genetic and exposure-history diversity represented was limited. Clonotypes shared by all four sorted-subset donors showed higher generation probabilities than non-shared clonotypes.

Worth noting for this clone: There is no known antigen for this receptor. No base-level quality is on record; no much larger clone is a single base apart.

Healthy HIV-negative adults with no recently reported acute infections or vaccinations were included as donors. All donors were Caucasian adults living in Nashville, Tennessee, USA. CD8 memory samples combined magnetically selected CD45RO+ cells with CCR7-negative CD45RA+ effector memory (TemRA) cells. After blood collection by leukapheresis, PBMCs were isolated using Ficoll-Histopaque density gradient centrifugation and then cryopreserved in the vapor phase of liquid nitrogen. Purity and quantity of every magnetically sorted T cell population were checked by analytical flow cytometry. From each sorted fraction, genomic DNA was isolated and quantified by UV absorbance on a Nanodrop 2000c. According to the germline V gene (reference sequence), CDR1 reads PRHDT and CDR2 reads FYEKMQ. The junction shows trimming of 0 bases on V and 6 bases on J, and the gene matches do not reach 9 bases of it. The CDR3 runs 16 amino acids, cysteine and phenylalanine included. CDR3 DNA only is kept here, 48 bases in frame from base 1.

This clonotype originated in a woman in her thirties in good health. The chain is encoded by TRBV13 joined to TRBJ2-3, and TRBD2 aligns with 7 junction nucleotides. Sequencing was performed on memory CD8+ T cells sorted from blood. The sample's cell subset or site label, decoded: CD45RO+ cells pooled with CCR7-negative TemRA cells. This receptor has the CDR3 CASSLGEQRGRDTQYF. The DNA reads as follows: TGTGCCAGCAGCTTAGGAGAGCAGCGGGGCCGGGATACGCAGTATTTT.